This entry concerns a single T cell receptor beta chain. V gave up 5 bases and J gave up 1 base; unmatched junction bases: 2. CDR3 length: 13 amino acids. The germline V gene encodes CDR1 SGHRS and CDR2 YFSETQ. TCRdb processed the 5' RACE reads anew with MiXCR; each CDR3 protein has one entry. The data show 65,000 to 100,000 distinct CDR3 sequences, with over 10% seen just once and roughly two fifths held by the top ten. This sample is drawn from a study of T-cell memory formation after mild COVID-19. V is TRBV5-1 and J is TRBJ1-1, with 7 bases lining up with TRBD1. Sequencing was done on a sample of PBMCs or a T cell subset sorted from them (not recorded which). The sequence derives from a man aged 18-30 years who had mild COVID-19 (a few samples of this study predate the infection). Cell type and time point are not known. As DNA, the CDR3 is TGCGCCAGCAGTCGGACAGGGAACACTGAAGCTTTCTTT. It specifies CASSRTGNTEAFF.